One and the same sample provided the 7 T cell receptor beta chains below, sequenced in a study of blood T cell repertoires in COVID-19. Sequenced by immunoSEQ multiplex PCR; TCRdb stores in-frame clones only, minus some. The table lists about 140,000 clones, 84% of them singletons, with about 3.4% in the top ten. Sequencing input: PBMCs or T cells enriched from blood (not recorded which). The receptor source for this set is a woman between 45 and 60 years old with acute COVID-19.

The chain uses TRBV5-1 and TRBJ2-3; unclear D gene. Trimming took 0 bases from V and 3 from J, leaving 8 bases between them. Germline V lookup: CDR1 SGHRS, CDR2 YFSETQ. The length of the CDR3 is 14 residues. The CDR3 DNA is TGCGCCAGCAGCTTGGACTCGAGAACAGATACGCAGTATTTT. It yields the protein CASSLDSRTDTQYF.

The CDR3 bases are TGTGCCAGCAGCAAAGGAAAGGGTTTCAGGGGCAATGAGCAGTTCTTC. Protein product: CASSKGKGFRGNEQFF. The rearrangement uses TRBV21-1 and TRBJ2-1; TRBD1, the D gene given by the table, was not confirmed from the DNA. TRBV21-1 is reported as a pseudogene. The CDR3 sequence is 16 residues long.

This clone has only a few counts. The rearrangement uses TRBV21-1 and TRBJ1-1; the table names TRBD1, a call not compared with the DNA. TRBV21-1 corresponds to a pseudogene. CDR3 length equals 19 residues. CDR3: CASSKAPKGQGAPYTEAFF. CDR3 bases: TGTGCCAGCAGCAAAGCCCCAAAAGGACAGGGAGCCCCCTACACTGAAGCTTTCTTT.

The chain recombines TRBV18 with TRBJ1-5; 8 nucleotides match TRBD1. CDR3 size: 13 residues. V gave up 4 bases and J gave up 8 bases; unmatched junction bases: 4. Per the germline V gene, CDR1 is KGHSH and CDR2 is LQKENI. The CDR3 DNA is TGTGCCAGCTCACGGACAGGGCAGGAGCCCCAGCATTTT. Amino acid sequence: CASSRTGQEPQHF.

The rearrangement links TRBV7-9 to TRBJ1-2; no firm D call. CDR1 is SEHNR and CDR2 is FQNEAQ in the germline V gene (reference sequence). The CDR3 contains 11 residues. Trimming shortened V by 6 bases and J by 4 bases, and 6 bases separated the two germline ends. The CDR3 is CASSRSYGYTF. CDR3 DNA: TGTGCCAGCAGTAGGAGCTATGGCTACACCTTC.

This chain joins TRBV24-1 and TRBJ1-1, with a possible D match to TRBD1 (5 bases). Germline CDR1 and CDR2: KGHDR and SFDVKD. The CDR3 runs to 17 residues. Trimming pared 1 base from V and 4 bases from J, leaving 18 bases between. CDR3 sequence: CATSDLCREAGGTEAFF. In DNA, the CDR3 is TGTGCCACCAGTGATTTATGCAGGGAGGCGGGGGGCACTGAAGCTTTCTTT.

The chain carries TRBV11-2 and TRBJ2-5; D unclear. This CDR3 is built from 15 residues. V was pared by 4 bases and J by 6 bases, with 18 bases between. The V gene's germline CDR1 is SGHAT and CDR2 FQNNGV. The CDR3 here is CASSSSVGWAQTQYF. CDR3 sequence (DNA): TGTGCCAGCAGCTCCTCGGTGGGTTGGGCGCAGACCCAGTACTTC.